Below, one TCR beta chain is given with its context. These data come from a study of blood T cell repertoires in COVID-19. Study summary: The United States, Italy and Spain supplied acute and convalescent COVID-19 samples. Sample material is recorded as cDNA or gDNA derived from T cells, B-cell-depleted T cells, or PBMCs.

Data came from immunoSEQ multiplex PCR; TCRdb stores just in-frame clones and leaves some out. In the table there are a few hundred thousand clones, around 87% of which are singletons. The CDR3 is 16 amino acids. CDR1 and CDR2 (germline): ENHRY, SYGVKD. With V trimmed by 6 bases and J by 9 bases, 12 bases remained unmatched. Sample: peripheral blood. J is TRBJ1-6 and V is TRBV10-3, with 9 bases that match TRBD1. The origin of this receptor is a woman aged 45 to 65 who had recovered from COVID-19. This chain's CDR3 is CAISGTGTGTGSPLHF. DNA for the CDR3: TGTGCCATCAGCGGGACAGGGACAGGCACAGGTTCACCCCTCCACTTT.